This is a list of T cell receptor beta chains from one sample in a study of T cells expressing NK-cell markers. Using the 5' RACE reads, TCRdb records one entry per CDR3 protein without DNA. Recorded for this sample: approximately 420,000 distinct CDR3 sequences. The specimen was blood T cells: a sorted CD56 or NKG2C T cell subset, CD4+ or CD8+ T cells, or bulk PBMC T cells (not recorded which). Receptors originate from a woman in her forties or fifties in good health. CDR3s include the opening cysteine and the closing phenylalanine or tryptophan.

>TRBJ2-7|TRBV11-2
CASSQLAGANEQYF
>TRBJ2-2|TRBV5-1
CASSLGLAGVSGELFF
>TRBJ1-2|TRBV4-1
CASSQDTGGGYGYTF
>TRBJ2-5|TRBV5-1
CASSSPLTGTGETQYF
>TRBJ2-2|TRBV12-3/TRBV12-4
CASSNWDPPNTGELFF
>TRBJ2-7|TRBV20-1
CSAMEAGDYEQYF
>TRBJ2-1|TRBV5-1
CASSVGQNNEQFF
>TRBJ2-7|TRBV12-3/TRBV12-4
CASRRGGGAGGPSYEQYF
>TRBJ1-4|TRBV7-8
CASSPLTRGREKLFF
>TRBJ2-5|TRBV12-3/TRBV12-4
CASSLTGDYQETQYF
>TRBJ2-1|TRBV27
CASSLSGWDRAYNEQFF